This TCR beta chain was recorded in a study of T cell changes during pregnancy in multiple sclerosis. The V end lost 4 bases, the J end lost 1 base, and 15 bases lay between the germline ends. The CDR3 spans 15 residues. Germline V gene lookup returns CDR1 SGHRS and CDR2 YFSETQ. Profiled with immunoSEQ multiplex PCR; TCRdb holds only in-frame clones, not every one. This sample yields under 70,000 clones, of which about 94% are seen a single time; about 2.5% belongs to the top ten. This sequence was found in a female donor with multiple sclerosis, enrolled in a pregnancy study. The input for sequencing was CD8+ T cells from peripheral blood mononuclear cells, taken after pregnancy. The chain carries TRBV5-1 and TRBJ2-7; maybe TRBD2 (6 bases). The CDR3 DNA reads TGCGCCAGCAGCCCCTTCGGGGGTATATCCTACGAGCAGTACTTC. Encoded protein: CASSPFGGISYEQYF.